This T cell receptor beta chain was documented in a study of PD-L1 blockade in urothelial cancer. Study-wide background: Patients arrived having already received 0 to 3 prior chemotherapy regimens. Treatment start was followed by blood analysis at 3 weeks (second dose) and again at 6 weeks. There were a median of approximately 150,000 T cells in blood samples.

Trimming took 0 bases from V and 0 from J, leaving 7 bases between them. The CDR3 loop spans 15 amino acids. From germline, CDR1 is SGDLS and CDR2 YYNGEE. Time point meaning: peripheral blood 6 weeks after treatment start. TCRdb keeps only in-frame clones here, not all; method: immunoSEQ multiplex PCR. The table has 45,000 to 55,000 clones, about 85% seen once. This clone appeared once. The TCR comes from a middle-aged man with urothelial cancer. The rearrangement uses TRBV9 and TRBJ1-3; D remains ambiguous. The specimen was PBMCs, collected around atezolizumab (anti-PD-L1) treatment. CDR3 bases: TGTGCCAGCAGCGTAGATCGTTTCTCTGGAAACACCATATATTTT. As protein: CASSVDRFSGNTIYF.